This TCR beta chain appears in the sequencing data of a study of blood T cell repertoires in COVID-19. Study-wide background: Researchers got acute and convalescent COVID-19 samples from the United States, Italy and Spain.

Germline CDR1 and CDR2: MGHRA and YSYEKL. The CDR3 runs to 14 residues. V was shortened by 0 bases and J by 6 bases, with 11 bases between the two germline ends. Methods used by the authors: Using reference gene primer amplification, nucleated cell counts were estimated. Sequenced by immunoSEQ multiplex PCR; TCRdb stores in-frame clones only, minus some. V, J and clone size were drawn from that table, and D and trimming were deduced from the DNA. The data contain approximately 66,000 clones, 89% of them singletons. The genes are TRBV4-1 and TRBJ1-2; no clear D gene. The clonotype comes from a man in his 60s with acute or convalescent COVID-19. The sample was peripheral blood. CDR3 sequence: CASSQDRGIDGYTF. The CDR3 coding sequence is TGCGCCAGCAGCCAAGATCGAGGGATTGATGGCTACACCTTC.